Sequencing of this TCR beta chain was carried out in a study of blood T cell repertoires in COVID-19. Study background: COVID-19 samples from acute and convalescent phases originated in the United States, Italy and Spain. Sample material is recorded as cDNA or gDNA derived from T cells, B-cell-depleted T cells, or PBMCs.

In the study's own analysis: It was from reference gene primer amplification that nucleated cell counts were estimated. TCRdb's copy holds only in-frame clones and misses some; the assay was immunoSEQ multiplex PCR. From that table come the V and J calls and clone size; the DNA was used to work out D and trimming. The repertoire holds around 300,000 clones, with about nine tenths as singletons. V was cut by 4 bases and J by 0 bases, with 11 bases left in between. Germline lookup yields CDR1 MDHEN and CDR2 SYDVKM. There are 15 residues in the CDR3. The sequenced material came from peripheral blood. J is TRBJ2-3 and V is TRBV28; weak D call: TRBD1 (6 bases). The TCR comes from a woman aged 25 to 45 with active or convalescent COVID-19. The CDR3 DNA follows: TGTGCCAGCAGTTCCGGACAGTCTAGCACAGATACGCAGTATTTT. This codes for CASSSGQSSTDTQYF.